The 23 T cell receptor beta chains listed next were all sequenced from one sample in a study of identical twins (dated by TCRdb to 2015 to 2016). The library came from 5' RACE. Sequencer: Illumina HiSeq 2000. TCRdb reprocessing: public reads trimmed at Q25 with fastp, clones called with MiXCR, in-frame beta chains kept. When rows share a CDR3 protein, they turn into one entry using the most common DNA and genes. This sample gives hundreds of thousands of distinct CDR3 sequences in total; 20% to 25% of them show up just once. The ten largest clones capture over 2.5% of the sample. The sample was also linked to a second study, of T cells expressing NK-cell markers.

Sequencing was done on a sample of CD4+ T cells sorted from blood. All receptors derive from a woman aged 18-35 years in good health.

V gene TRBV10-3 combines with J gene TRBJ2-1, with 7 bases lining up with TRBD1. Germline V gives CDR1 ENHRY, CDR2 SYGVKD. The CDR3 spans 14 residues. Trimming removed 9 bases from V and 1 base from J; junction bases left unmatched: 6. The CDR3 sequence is CAILRGPSYNEQFF. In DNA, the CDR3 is TGTGCCATTCTAAGGGGGCCGTCCTACAATGAGCAGTTCTTC.

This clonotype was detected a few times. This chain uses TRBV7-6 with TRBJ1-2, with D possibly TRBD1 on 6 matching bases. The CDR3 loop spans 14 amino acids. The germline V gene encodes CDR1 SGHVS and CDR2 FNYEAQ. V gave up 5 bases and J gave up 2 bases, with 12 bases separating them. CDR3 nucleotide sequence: TGTGCCAGCAGCCATCCCGACAGGAACTATGGCTACACCTTC. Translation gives CASSHPDRNYGYTF.

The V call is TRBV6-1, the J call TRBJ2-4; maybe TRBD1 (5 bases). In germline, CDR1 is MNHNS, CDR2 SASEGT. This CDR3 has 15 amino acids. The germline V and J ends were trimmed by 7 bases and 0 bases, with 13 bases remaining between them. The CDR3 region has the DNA TGTGCCAGCACCCAGACAGATCTAGCCAAAAACATTCAGTACTTC. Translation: CASTQTDLAKNIQYF.

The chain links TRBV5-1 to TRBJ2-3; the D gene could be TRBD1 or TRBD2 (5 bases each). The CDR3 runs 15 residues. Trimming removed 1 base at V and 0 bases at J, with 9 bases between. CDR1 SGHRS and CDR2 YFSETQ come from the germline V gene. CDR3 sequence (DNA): TGCGCCAGCAGCTTGCCAGAGGGGAGCACAGATACGCAGTATTTT. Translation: CASSLPEGSTDTQYF.

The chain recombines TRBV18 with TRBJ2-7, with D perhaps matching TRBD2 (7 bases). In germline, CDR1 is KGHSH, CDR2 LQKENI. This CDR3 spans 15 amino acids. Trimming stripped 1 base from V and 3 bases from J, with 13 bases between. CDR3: CASSPRGGDLYEQYF. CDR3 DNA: TGTGCCAGCTCACCACGGGGGGGCGACCTCTACGAGCAGTACTTC.

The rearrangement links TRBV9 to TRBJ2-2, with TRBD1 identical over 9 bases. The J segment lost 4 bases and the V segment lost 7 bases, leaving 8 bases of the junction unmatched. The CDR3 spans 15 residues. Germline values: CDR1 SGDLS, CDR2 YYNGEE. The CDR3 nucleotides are TGTGCCAGCCGGCGGGGGACAGGGATCACCGGGGAGCTGTTTTTT. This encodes CASRRGTGITGELFF.

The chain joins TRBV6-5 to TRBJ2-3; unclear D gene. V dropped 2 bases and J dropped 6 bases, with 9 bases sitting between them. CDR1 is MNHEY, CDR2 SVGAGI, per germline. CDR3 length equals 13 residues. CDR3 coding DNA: TGTGCCAGCAGTTACGGCCCCGGGGATACGCAGTATTTT. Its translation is CASSYGPGDTQYF.

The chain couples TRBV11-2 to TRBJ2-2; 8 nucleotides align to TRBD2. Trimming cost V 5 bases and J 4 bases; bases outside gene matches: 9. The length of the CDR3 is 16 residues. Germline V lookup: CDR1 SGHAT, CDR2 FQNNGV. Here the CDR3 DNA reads TGTGCCAGCAGCCCAAGCGGGAGTTTGGGCACCGGGGAGCTGTTTTTT. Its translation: CASSPSGSLGTGELFF. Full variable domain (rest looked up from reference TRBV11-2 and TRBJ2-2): EAGVAQSPRYKIIEKRQSVAFWCNPISGHATLYWYQQILGQGPKLLIQFQNNGVVDDSQLPKDRFSAERLKGVDSTLKIQPAKLEDSAVYLCASSPSGSLGTGELFFGEGSRLTVL.

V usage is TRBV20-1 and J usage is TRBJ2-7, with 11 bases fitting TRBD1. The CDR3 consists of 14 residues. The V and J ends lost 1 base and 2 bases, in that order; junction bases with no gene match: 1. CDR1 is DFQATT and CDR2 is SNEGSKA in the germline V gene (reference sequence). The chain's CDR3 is CSARGGQGAYEQYF. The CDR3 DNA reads TGCAGTGCTAGAGGGGGACAGGGGGCCTACGAGCAGTACTTC.

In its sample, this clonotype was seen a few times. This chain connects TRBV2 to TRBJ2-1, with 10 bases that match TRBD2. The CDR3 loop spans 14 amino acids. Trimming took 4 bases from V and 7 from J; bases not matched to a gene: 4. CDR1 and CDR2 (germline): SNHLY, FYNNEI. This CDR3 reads CASSVASGRNEQFF. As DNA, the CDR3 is TGTGCCAGCAGTGTGGCTAGCGGGAGAAATGAGCAGTTCTTC.

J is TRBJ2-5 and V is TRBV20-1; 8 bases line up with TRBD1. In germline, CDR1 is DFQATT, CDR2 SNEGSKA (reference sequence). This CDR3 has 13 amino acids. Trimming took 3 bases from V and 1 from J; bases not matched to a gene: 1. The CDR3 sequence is CSARDRVQETQYF. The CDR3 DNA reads TGCAGTGCTAGGGACAGGGTCCAAGAGACCCAGTACTTC.

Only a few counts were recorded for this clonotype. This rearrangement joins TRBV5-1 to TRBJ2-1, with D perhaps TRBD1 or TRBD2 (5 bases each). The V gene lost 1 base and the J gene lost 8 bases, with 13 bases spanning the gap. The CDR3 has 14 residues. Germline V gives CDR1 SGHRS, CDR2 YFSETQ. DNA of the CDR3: TGCGCCAGCAGCTTGTCGGGACCGAAGCATGAGCAGTTCTTC. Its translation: CASSLSGPKHEQFF.

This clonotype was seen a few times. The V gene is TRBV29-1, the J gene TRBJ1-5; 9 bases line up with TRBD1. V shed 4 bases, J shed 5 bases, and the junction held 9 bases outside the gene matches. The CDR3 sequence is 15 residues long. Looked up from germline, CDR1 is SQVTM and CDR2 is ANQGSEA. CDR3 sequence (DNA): TGCAGCGTTGTCCCCGGGACAGGGCGTCATCAGCCCCAGCATTTT. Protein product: CSVVPGTGRHQPQHF.

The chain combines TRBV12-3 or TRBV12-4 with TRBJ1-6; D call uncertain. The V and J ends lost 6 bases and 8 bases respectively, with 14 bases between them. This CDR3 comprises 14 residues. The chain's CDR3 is CASRTGPGHSPLHF. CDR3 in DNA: TGTGCCAGCAGAACCGGCCCCGGGCATTCACCCCTCCACTTT.

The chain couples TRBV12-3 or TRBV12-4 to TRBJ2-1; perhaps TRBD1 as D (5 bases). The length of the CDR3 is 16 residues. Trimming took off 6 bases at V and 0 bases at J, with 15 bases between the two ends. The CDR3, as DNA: TGTGCCAGCAGCAGAAGACAGCTAAGCTCCTACAATGAGCAGTTCTTC. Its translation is CASSRRQLSSYNEQFF.

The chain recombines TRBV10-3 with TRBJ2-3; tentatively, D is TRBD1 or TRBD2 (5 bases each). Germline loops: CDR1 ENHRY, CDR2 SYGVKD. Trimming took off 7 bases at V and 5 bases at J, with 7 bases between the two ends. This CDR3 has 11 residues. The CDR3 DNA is TGTGCCATCAAGAGGGGAGATACGCAGTATTTT. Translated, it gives CAIKRGDTQYF.

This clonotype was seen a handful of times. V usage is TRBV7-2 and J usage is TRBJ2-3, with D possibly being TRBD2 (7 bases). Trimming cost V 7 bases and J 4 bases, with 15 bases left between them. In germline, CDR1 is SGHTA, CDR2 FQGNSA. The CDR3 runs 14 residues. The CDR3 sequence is CASIRGGGADTQYF. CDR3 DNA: TGTGCCAGCATCCGAGGGGGGGGTGCAGATACGCAGTATTTT.

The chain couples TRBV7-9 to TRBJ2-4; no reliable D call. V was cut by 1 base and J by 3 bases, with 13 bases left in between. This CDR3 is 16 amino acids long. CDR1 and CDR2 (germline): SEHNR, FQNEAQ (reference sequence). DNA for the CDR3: TGTGCCAGCAGCTTAGATCCGGAATCAGTCAAAAACATTCAGTACTTC. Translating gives CASSLDPESVKNIQYF.

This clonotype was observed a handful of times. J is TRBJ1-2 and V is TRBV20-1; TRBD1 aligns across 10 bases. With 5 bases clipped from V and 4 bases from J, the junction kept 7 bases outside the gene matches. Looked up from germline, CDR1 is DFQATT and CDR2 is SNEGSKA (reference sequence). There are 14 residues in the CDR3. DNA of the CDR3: TGCAGTGCTCGACAGGGGGCTCTACCCTATGGCTACACCTTC. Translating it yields CSARQGALPYGYTF.

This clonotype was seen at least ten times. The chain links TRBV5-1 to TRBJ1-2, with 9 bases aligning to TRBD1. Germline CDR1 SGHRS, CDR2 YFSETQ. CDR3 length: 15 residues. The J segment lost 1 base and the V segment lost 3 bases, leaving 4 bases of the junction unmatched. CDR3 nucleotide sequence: TGCGCCAGCAGCTCGGGACAGGGAGATAACTATGGCTACACCTTC. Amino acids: CASSSGQGDNYGYTF.

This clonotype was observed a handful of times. CDR3 protein: CASSLVGRRRLQNEQFF. CDR3 DNA sequence: TGTGCCAGCAGCTTAGTGGGCAGGCGGAGGCTACAGAATGAGCAGTTCTTC. The chain employs TRBV11-2 and TRBJ2-1, with TRBD2 as a possible D gene (5 bases). Trimming shortened V by 1 base and J by 7 bases, and 20 bases separated the two germline ends. This CDR3 contains 17 residues. In germline, CDR1 is SGHAT, CDR2 FQNNGV.

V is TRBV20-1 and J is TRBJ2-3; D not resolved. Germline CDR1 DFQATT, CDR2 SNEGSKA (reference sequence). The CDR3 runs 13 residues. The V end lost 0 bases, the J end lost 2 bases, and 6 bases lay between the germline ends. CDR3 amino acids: CSARDPYTDTQYF. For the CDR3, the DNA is TGCAGTGCTAGAGATCCGTACACAGATACGCAGTATTTT.

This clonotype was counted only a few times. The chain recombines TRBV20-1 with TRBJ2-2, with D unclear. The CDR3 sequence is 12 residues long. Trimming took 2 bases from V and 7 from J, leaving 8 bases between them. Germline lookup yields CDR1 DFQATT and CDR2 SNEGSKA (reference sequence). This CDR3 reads CSARISDGELFF. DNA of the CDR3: TGCAGTGCTAGAATTTCCGACGGGGAGCTGTTTTTT.